A selection of T cell receptor beta chains follows, all from one sample in a study of T cells after yellow fever vaccination. TCRdb reprocessed the 5' RACE reads with MiXCR, giving one entry per CDR3 protein. The profile covers some 250,000 distinct CDR3 sequences, with approximately 3.5% appearing a single time and around 20% taken by the ten largest. The sample was PBMCs, taken 15 days after the yellow fever booster vaccination. These receptors originate from a young man who received the YFV17D yellow fever vaccine. Both conserved end residues are part of each CDR3. The D gene is left open where the match is weak. Where a row states a size, it is once, few, many or the class of an expanded clone; other rows omit it.

j_call: TRBJ2-1; v_call: TRBV6-2/TRBV6-3; d_call: .; clone_size: many; cdr3_aa: CASSDGSYNEQFF; cdr3_nt: TGTGCCAGCAGCGACGGCTCCTACAATGAGCAGTTCTTC
j_call: TRBJ2-1; v_call: TRBV9; d_call: .; clone_size: many; cdr3_aa: CASSVTGSQGDNEQFF; cdr3_nt: TGTGCCAGCAGCGTGACCGGTTCCCAGGGAGACAATGAGCAGTTCTTC
j_call: TRBJ1-1; v_call: TRBV3-1; d_call: TRBD1; clone_size: many; cdr3_aa: CASSLTGDNTEAFF; cdr3_nt: TGTGCCAGCAGCCTTACAGGGGATAACACTGAAGCTTTCTTT
j_call: TRBJ2-3; v_call: TRBV9; d_call: TRBD2; clone_size: many; cdr3_aa: CASSVVSRGADTQYF; cdr3_nt: TGTGCCAGCAGCGTAGTCTCGCGGGGGGCAGATACGCAGTATTTT
j_call: TRBJ1-6; v_call: TRBV7-8; d_call: .; clone_size: many; cdr3_aa: CASSLGRGRGSPLHF; cdr3_nt: TGTGCCAGCAGCTTAGGACGGGGCAGAGGATCACCCCTCCACTTT
j_call: TRBJ2-6; v_call: TRBV18; d_call: .; clone_size: many; cdr3_aa: CASSPFVPTLTSGANVLTF; cdr3_nt: TGTGCCAGCTCACCCTTTGTACCGACTTTGACTTCTGGGGCCAACGTCCTGACTTTC
j_call: TRBJ2-2; v_call: TRBV6-5; d_call: TRBD1; clone_size: many; cdr3_aa: CASSAVGTGAGGELFF; cdr3_nt: TGTGCCAGCAGTGCCGTCGGGACAGGGGCGGGCGGGGAGCTGTTTTTT
j_call: TRBJ1-5; v_call: TRBV6-2/TRBV6-3; d_call: .; clone_size: many; cdr3_aa: CASSLRTGLQPQHF; cdr3_nt: TGTGCCAGCAGTTTGAGAACAGGGTTACAGCCCCAGCATTTT
j_call: TRBJ2-3; v_call: TRBV4-3; d_call: TRBD1; clone_size: many; cdr3_aa: CASSQEIWDRGRTDTQYF; cdr3_nt: TGCGCCAGCAGCCAAGAGATTTGGGACAGGGGACGCACAGATACGCAGTATTTT
j_call: TRBJ2-4; v_call: TRBV12-3/TRBV12-4; d_call: .; clone_size: many; cdr3_aa: CASSPLGGGVAKNIQYF; cdr3_nt: TGTGCCAGCAGTCCCTTGGGTGGCGGGGTAGCCAAAAACATTCAGTACTTC
j_call: TRBJ2-5; v_call: TRBV30; d_call: TRBD2; clone_size: many; cdr3_aa: CAGRLAAETQYF; cdr3_nt: TGTGCCGGACGACTAGCAGCAGAGACCCAGTACTTC
j_call: TRBJ2-6; v_call: TRBV6-6; d_call: .; clone_size: many; cdr3_aa: CASSDPSSGANVLTF; cdr3_nt: TGTGCCAGCAGTGACCCCAGCTCTGGGGCCAACGTCCTGACTTTC
j_call: TRBJ2-2; v_call: TRBV4-3; d_call: .; clone_size: many; cdr3_aa: CASSQEWSYTGELFF; cdr3_nt: TGCGCCAGCAGCCAAGAATGGAGTTACACCGGGGAGCTGTTTTTT
j_call: TRBJ2-7; v_call: TRBV20-1; d_call: TRBD1; clone_size: many; cdr3_aa: CSARDSTGGLWEQYF; cdr3_nt: TGCAGTGCTAGAGATTCTACAGGGGGCCTTTGGGAGCAGTACTTC
j_call: TRBJ1-2; v_call: TRBV6-2/TRBV6-3; d_call: .; clone_size: many; cdr3_aa: CASSYPLNYGYTF; cdr3_nt: TGTGCCAGCAGTTATCCACTCAACTATGGCTACACCTTC
j_call: TRBJ2-5; v_call: TRBV7-9; d_call: TRBD2; clone_size: .; cdr3_aa: CASTPHVAGGPGETQYF; cdr3_nt: TGTGCCAGCACGCCTCATGTAGCGGGGGGGCCAGGGGAGACCCAGTACTTC
j_call: TRBJ1-6; v_call: TRBV7-2; d_call: .; clone_size: many; cdr3_aa: CASSPERTANSPLHF; cdr3_nt: TGTGCCAGCAGCCCCGAAAGGACAGCTAATTCACCCCTCCACTTT
j_call: TRBJ2-3; v_call: TRBV5-1; d_call: TRBD2; clone_size: many; cdr3_aa: CASSTSLAGVTDTQYF; cdr3_nt: TGCGCCAGCAGCACCTCCTTAGCGGGGGTAACAGATACGCAGTATTTT
j_call: TRBJ2-7; v_call: TRBV5-1; d_call: TRBD1; clone_size: many; cdr3_aa: CASSFGTDIYEQYF; cdr3_nt: TGCGCCAGCAGCTTCGGGACAGACATCTACGAGCAGTACTTC
j_call: TRBJ2-6; v_call: TRBV9; d_call: .; clone_size: many; cdr3_aa: CASSVAGLGANVLTF; cdr3_nt: TGTGCCAGCAGCGTGGCGGGGCTAGGGGCCAACGTCCTGACTTTC
j_call: TRBJ2-5; v_call: TRBV15; d_call: .; clone_size: many; cdr3_aa: CATSRDPGPQETQYF; cdr3_nt: TGTGCCACCAGCAGAGATCCAGGGCCCCAAGAGACCCAGTACTTC
j_call: TRBJ1-1; v_call: TRBV18; d_call: TRBD1; clone_size: many; cdr3_aa: CASRTGENTEAFF; cdr3_nt: TGTGCCAGCCGGACAGGGGAGAACACTGAAGCTTTCTTT
j_call: TRBJ2-2; v_call: TRBV5-1; d_call: .; clone_size: many; cdr3_aa: CASSLGTTYTGELFF; cdr3_nt: TGCGCCAGCAGCTTGGGGACAACTTACACCGGGGAGCTGTTTTTT
j_call: TRBJ2-3; v_call: TRBV27; d_call: .; clone_size: few; cdr3_aa: CASSLKAADTQYF; cdr3_nt: TGTGCCAGCAGTCTGAAGGCTGCAGATACGCAGTATTTT
j_call: TRBJ2-2; v_call: TRBV18; d_call: TRBD1; clone_size: many; cdr3_aa: CASSERQGPNTGELFF; cdr3_nt: TGTGCCAGCTCAGAGAGACAGGGCCCGAACACCGGGGAGCTGTTTTTT
j_call: TRBJ2-3; v_call: TRBV20-1; d_call: .; clone_size: many; cdr3_aa: CSAPRSTDTQYF; cdr3_nt: TGCAGTGCTCCCCGATCCACAGATACGCAGTATTTT
j_call: TRBJ2-5; v_call: TRBV5-1; d_call: TRBD2; clone_size: many; cdr3_aa: CASSRLAGFQETQYF; cdr3_nt: TGCGCCAGCAGTCGACTAGCGGGATTCCAAGAGACCCAGTACTTC
j_call: TRBJ1-5; v_call: TRBV7-9; d_call: .; clone_size: many; cdr3_aa: CASSHGGFQPQHF; cdr3_nt: TGTGCCAGCAGCCACGGGGGTTTTCAGCCCCAGCATTTT
j_call: TRBJ2-1; v_call: TRBV7-3; d_call: .; clone_size: .; cdr3_aa: CASSLTFAGTEQFF; cdr3_nt: TGTGCCAGCAGCTTAACGTTTGCGGGGACTGAGCAGTTCTTC
j_call: TRBJ2-5; v_call: TRBV4-2; d_call: TRBD2; clone_size: many; cdr3_aa: CASSQSTSGGSETQYF; cdr3_nt: TGTGCCAGCAGCCAATCGACTAGCGGGGGGTCAGAGACCCAGTACTTC
j_call: TRBJ2-1; v_call: TRBV29-1; d_call: .; clone_size: many; cdr3_aa: CSVEGYLARGSYNEQFF; cdr3_nt: TGCAGCGTTGAAGGCTATCTCGCGAGGGGCTCCTACAATGAGCAGTTCTTC
j_call: TRBJ2-3; v_call: TRBV20-1; d_call: TRBD2; clone_size: many; cdr3_aa: CSARDSGGGVGDTQYF; cdr3_nt: TGCAGTGCTAGAGACAGCGGGGGAGGGGTTGGCGATACGCAGTATTTT
j_call: TRBJ1-2; v_call: TRBV27; d_call: TRBD1; clone_size: many; cdr3_aa: CASSPTGKRGYGYTF; cdr3_nt: TGTGCCAGCAGCCCGACAGGGAAAAGGGGCTATGGCTACACCTTC
j_call: TRBJ1-4; v_call: TRBV12-3/TRBV12-4; d_call: .; clone_size: many; cdr3_aa: CASSLGQATREDEKLFF; cdr3_nt: TGTGCCAGCAGTTTGGGTCAGGCGACCCGGGAGGATGAAAAACTGTTTTTT
j_call: TRBJ2-1; v_call: TRBV3-1; d_call: .; clone_size: many; cdr3_aa: CASSLGRGQFF; cdr3_nt: TGTGCCAGCAGCCTCGGAAGGGGGCAGTTCTTC
j_call: TRBJ2-5; v_call: TRBV4-2; d_call: .; clone_size: many; cdr3_aa: CASSQDGGPRETQYF; cdr3_nt: TGTGCCAGCAGCCAAGATGGGGGGCCGAGGGAGACCCAGTACTTC
j_call: TRBJ2-5; v_call: TRBV5-1; d_call: .; clone_size: many; cdr3_aa: CASSWGQGETQYF; cdr3_nt: TGCGCCAGCAGCTGGGGCCAGGGCGAGACCCAGTACTTC
j_call: TRBJ2-1; v_call: TRBV5-6; d_call: TRBD1; clone_size: many; cdr3_aa: CASSRLRGQRAYNEQFF; cdr3_nt: TGTGCCAGCAGCCGGCTGAGGGGACAGCGAGCCTACAATGAGCAGTTCTTC
j_call: TRBJ1-1; v_call: TRBV6-5; d_call: .; clone_size: many; cdr3_aa: CASSPGSSGNTEAFF; cdr3_nt: TGTGCCAGCAGCCCCGGGAGCAGCGGGAACACTGAAGCTTTCTTT
j_call: TRBJ2-5; v_call: TRBV29-1; d_call: TRBD2; clone_size: many; cdr3_aa: CSVLGLAGALDETQYF; cdr3_nt: TGCAGCGTTCTGGGACTAGCGGGGGCGTTGGATGAGACCCAGTACTTC
j_call: TRBJ2-7; v_call: TRBV7-2; d_call: .; clone_size: many; cdr3_aa: CASSFASYEQYF; cdr3_nt: TGTGCCAGCAGCTTCGCCTCCTACGAGCAGTACTTC
j_call: TRBJ2-5; v_call: TRBV7-3; d_call: .; clone_size: many; cdr3_aa: CASSPNGQETQYF; cdr3_nt: TGTGCCAGCAGCCCAAACGGGCAAGAGACCCAGTACTTC
j_call: TRBJ1-6; v_call: TRBV2; d_call: TRBD1; clone_size: many; cdr3_aa: CANPPPDRARFTLHF; cdr3_nt: TGTGCCAACCCACCCCCCGACAGGGCTCGATTTACCCTCCACTTT
j_call: TRBJ1-4; v_call: TRBV27; d_call: .; clone_size: many; cdr3_aa: CASIPVGGEKLFF; cdr3_nt: TGTGCCAGCATCCCCGTTGGAGGGGAAAAACTGTTTTTT
j_call: TRBJ2-3; v_call: TRBV18; d_call: .; clone_size: many; cdr3_aa: CASSPSKAQADTQYF; cdr3_nt: TGTGCCAGCTCACCAAGCAAGGCACAAGCAGATACGCAGTATTTT
j_call: TRBJ2-3; v_call: TRBV5-5; d_call: .; clone_size: many; cdr3_aa: CASSQNLAGEGTDTQYF; cdr3_nt: TGTGCCAGCAGCCAAAACCTCGCTGGGGAGGGCACAGATACGCAGTATTTT
j_call: TRBJ1-5; v_call: TRBV7-9; d_call: .; clone_size: many; cdr3_aa: CASSLGSPTDSNQPQHF; cdr3_nt: TGTGCCAGCAGCTTAGGATCTCCGACAGATAGCAATCAGCCCCAGCATTTT
j_call: TRBJ1-1; v_call: TRBV18; d_call: .; clone_size: many; cdr3_aa: CASSLVGDTEAFF; cdr3_nt: TGTGCCAGCTCACTAGTGGGGGACACTGAAGCTTTCTTT